One and the same sample provided the 16 T cell receptor beta chains below, sequenced in a study of cytomegalovirus exposure and HLA in healthy donors. PCR primers comprised 60 Vbeta and 13 Jbeta primers. Libraries were prepared by immunoSEQ multiplex PCR; TCRdb keeps only in-frame clonotypes and omits some of them. The sample holds approximately 210,000 clones. Material: PBMCs. Receptor source: a woman aged 30 to 39 in good health and CMV-seropositive.

The genes are TRBV6-5 and TRBJ1-1; 7 nucleotides agree with TRBD1. Germline V gene data show CDR1 as MNHEY and CDR2 as SVGAGI. The CDR3 sequence is 16 residues long. Trimming at V came to 2 bases and at J to 1 base, leaving 7 bases not matched to a gene. DNA for the CDR3: TGTGCCAGCAGTTACAGCACAGGGGTCGGGAACACTGAAGCTTTCTTT. This encodes CASSYSTGVGNTEAFF.

The chain uses TRBV6-5 and TRBJ2-4, with TRBD1 matching 9 bases. The CDR3 totals 15 residues. Germline-derived CDR1 and CDR2 are MNHEY and SVGAGI. With V trimmed by 5 bases and J by 6 bases, 8 bases remained unmatched. This CDR3 is CASSRDRVSPNIQYF. CDR3 in DNA: TGTGCCAGCAGTAGGGACAGGGTATCCCCAAACATTCAGTACTTC.

This sequence joins TRBV6-1 and TRBJ2-7; the D is unclear. The germline gives CDR1 MNHNS, CDR2 SASEGT. Between the trimmed V and J ends, which lost 2 bases and 1 base, there was a span of 12 bases. CDR3 size: 15 residues. The CDR3 loop is CASSESPGRSYEQYF. DNA for the CDR3: TGTGCCAGCAGTGAATCTCCGGGTAGGTCCTACGAGCAGTACTTC.

This chain links TRBV21-1 with TRBJ1-1. TRBV21-1 is a recognized pseudogene. The CDR3 is 14 amino acids. Here the CDR3 reads CASSPPRGSTEAFF. CDR3 bases: TGTGCCAGCAGCCCCCCCCGGGGGTCCACTGAAGCTTTCTTT.

The CDR3 loop is CASRSLAGGFNEQFF. The CDR3 bases are TGTGCCAGTAGAAGTCTAGCGGGAGGGTTCAATGAGCAGTTCTTC. This rearrangement joins TRBV19 to TRBJ2-1; the match to TRBD2 covers 12 bases. Germline assignment: CDR1 LNHDA and CDR2 SQIVND (reference sequence). The CDR3 extends over 15 amino acids. V lost 6 bases, J lost 6 bases, and 6 bases stayed unmatched.

This chain connects TRBV6-1 to TRBJ1-1; TRBD1 matches 10 bases. The trim removed 8 bases at V and 2 bases at J, leaving 5 bases unmatched. Germline CDR1 is MNHNS and CDR2 is SASEGT. The CDR3 sequence is 14 residues long. The CDR3 region has the DNA TGTGCCAGCCTCTGGGACAGGGGAAACACTGAAGCTTTCTTT. It yields the protein CASLWDRGNTEAFF.

V gene TRBV6-5 combines with J gene TRBJ2-1, with D tentatively TRBD2 (5 bases). CDR3 length: 14 amino acids. Germline assignment: CDR1 MNHEY and CDR2 SVGAGI. V was trimmed by 7 bases and J by 0 bases, leaving 10 bases between them. The CDR3 nucleotides are TGTGCCAGCAACAACGGAGGCTCCTACAATGAGCAGTTCTTC. Translated: CASNNGGSYNEQFF.

This chain joins TRBV7-2 and TRBJ1-2; D might be TRBD1 (5 bases). Deletions cut 11 bases from V and 4 bases from J, with 14 bases between. CDR3 length equals 12 residues. In germline, CDR1 is SGHTA, CDR2 FQGNSA. CDR3 sequence (DNA): TGTGCCTCCGGTGGGGGGACCTATGGCTACACCTTC. It encodes CASGGGTYGYTF.

The CDR3 sequence is CASSHEHPSNQPQHF. In nucleotides, the CDR3 is TGTGCCAGTAGTCACGAACATCCTAGCAATCAGCCCCAGCATTTT. The rearrangement joins TRBV19 to TRBJ1-5; D gene uncertain. In germline, CDR1 is LNHDA, CDR2 SQIVND (reference sequence). Deletions cut 5 bases from V and 0 bases from J, with 11 bases between. This CDR3 spans 15 amino acids. The full variable domain, in which reference TRBV19 and TRBJ1-5 provide the parts outside the CDR3, is DGGITQSPKYLFRKEGQNVTLSCEQNLNHDAMYWYRQDPGQGLRLIYYSQIVNDFQKGDIAEGYSVSREKKESFPLTVTSAQKNPTAFYLCASSHEHPSNQPQHFGDGTRLSIL.

The rearrangement uses TRBV19 and TRBJ2-7, with 9 bases fitting TRBD1. Trimming removed 5 bases from V and 3 bases from J; junction bases left unmatched: 5. Germline CDR1 reads LNHDA; CDR2 reads SQIVND (reference sequence). The length of the CDR3 is 14 residues. The CDR3: CASSGTGIIYEQYF. The CDR3 nucleotides are TGTGCCAGTAGTGGGACAGGGATAATCTACGAGCAGTACTTC.

As DNA, the CDR3 is TGTGCCAGCAGTTTTTTTATTGATCTAGCGGGGAGGTACGAGCAGTACTTC. Translated: CASSFFIDLAGRYEQYF. The chain joins TRBV28 to TRBJ2-7; 9 bases are shared with TRBD2. This CDR3 contains 17 residues. Germline lookup yields CDR1 MDHEN and CDR2 SYDVKM. J gave up 4 bases and V 3 bases, and 13 bases lay outside the gene matches.

The rearrangement links TRBV10-3 to TRBJ2-7, with 9 bases aligning to TRBD1. Germline assignment: CDR1 ENHRY and CDR2 SYGVKD. V dropped 7 bases and J dropped 0; count of bases not matched to a gene: 4. The CDR3 length is 14 residues. The CDR3 coding sequence is TGTGCCATCAAGACAGGGGGAGGCTCCTACGAGCAGTACTTC. Its translation is CAIKTGGGSYEQYF.

The chain links TRBV6-1 to TRBJ1-1; D possibly corresponds to TRBD1 (6 bases). There are 13 residues in the CDR3. Germline loops: CDR1 MNHNS, CDR2 SASEGT. The V end was cut by 5 bases, the J end by 11 bases, with 18 bases between. The CDR3 is CASSQDRGRMAFF. In DNA form, the CDR3 reads TGTGCCAGCAGTCAGGACAGAGGGCGTATGGCTTTCTTT.

The chain joins TRBV6-1 to TRBJ1-1; unclear D gene. The V gene lost 6 bases and the J gene lost 0 bases, with 11 bases spanning the gap. Germline loops: CDR1 MNHNS, CDR2 SASEGT. This CDR3 is 14 amino acids long. CDR3 loop: CASRERGMNTEAFF. The DNA for the CDR3 is TGTGCCAGCAGGGAGAGAGGGATGAACACTGAAGCTTTCTTT.

Note on this clone: In the same sample, other DNA sequences code for this CDR3. The rearrangement uses TRBV18 and TRBJ2-5; TRBD2 might be the D (6 bases). This CDR3 is 14 amino acids long. Per germline, CDR1 KGHSH and CDR2 LQKENI. Trimming cost V 2 bases and J 2 bases, with 9 bases left between them. The CDR3 loop is CASSPLGGQETQYF. The CDR3 coding sequence is TGTGCCAGCTCACCATTGGGGGGACAAGAGACCCAGTACTTC.

The V call is TRBV7-9, the J call TRBJ2-3, with D maybe TRBD2 (6 bases). CDR1 and CDR2 (germline): SEHNR, FQNEAQ (reference sequence). Trimming took 5 bases from V and 2 from J, leaving 17 bases between them. The CDR3 is made up of 16 amino acids. CDR3 loop: CASSKLDYSPTDTQYF. In nucleotides, the CDR3 is TGTGCCAGCAGCAAGTTGGACTACTCTCCCACAGATACGCAGTATTTT.